This T cell receptor beta chain was sequenced for a study of cytomegalovirus exposure and HLA in healthy donors listed by TCRdb under 2017. At the level of the whole study: An earlier analysis of around 600 of the donors reported 250 to 300 Gb of sequence data and 120 million or so unique TCR beta sequences from about 180 million T cells. Of the roughly 430 genotyped donors, approximately 83% fell in the genetic ancestry cluster associated with self-reported Caucasian donors. In a later genetic analysis, genome-wide SNP genotypes for 398 of the 666 donors were used, and that subset was treated as a discovery cohort. The T cell repertoires of 666 subjects were profiled by immunosequencing and related to cytomegalovirus serostatus. The study aimed to test whether cataloging public T cell receptors could reveal signatures of past pathogen exposure. An early release that covered about 600 HLA-typed donors contained approximately 300 gigabases of sequencing data and 80 million or so unique TCR sequences. Among roughly 370 genotyped donors of the cohort, an average of around 240,000 unique TCR beta nucleotide sequences were sequenced per donor, around 20% of them non-productive. Typing coverage varied by locus: roughly 620-640 donors for A, B, C, DRB1 and DQB1; approximately 520 for DQA1; over 600 for DPA1; 450 to 480 for DPB1. Class I and class II HLA loci were covered by the typing at four-digit resolution. To decide whether each TCR beta V gene segment behaved as functional or pseudogenic, an earlier analysis of over 500 of the donors relied on high-throughput TCR beta sequencing. Rather than drawing on any new phenotypic data, the later analysis identified candidate immune exposures from TCR beta sequences and the way those sequences occurred across donors. In addition to the first cohort of 666 subjects, a separate validation cohort of approximately 110 different subjects was used. In a later analysis, previously published TCR beta repertoires from 670 or so donors were re-analyzed and high-resolution HLA genotyping was added so that TCR occurrence patterns could be studied. All discovery cohort repertoires had been generated using a single sequencing platform. Roughly 5 DR-DQ haplotypes were handled as single units for association and clustering, since linkage in the cohort was strong. Donor age, sex, ethnicity and CMV serostatus were compiled together with the repertoire data. The study combined high-throughput TCR immunosequencing, statistical association of individual TCRs with disease status, and machine learning to predict cytomegalovirus infection status. Results and caveats for the whole study, not just this receptor: Compared with equally common non-associated chains, HLA-associated TCR beta chains in a later analysis were more clonally expanded and had lower generation probabilities. The classifier was reported to diagnose cytomegalovirus status with high specificity and sensitivity in both the original cohort and the validation cohort. Across donors, most TCR sequences were observed very rarely, whereas some public TCRs were present in many individuals. An association between a missense DCLRE1C variant and V-gene and J-gene trimming of TCR beta chains was found in a later genetic analysis and replicated in an independent cohort. Immune exposure information for the cohort was limited to CMV serostatus. In a later analysis, the rate of TCR association differed among HLA loci, with DRB1 alleles having the most associated TCRs and HLA-C alleles having the fewest. In vitro tests confirmed that a few of the cytomegalovirus-associated TCR beta chains recognize cytomegalovirus antigens. Because counts were too low, roughly 17 rarely observed V segments, including chromosome 9 orphons, were left out of the earlier analysis of over 550 of the donors. Several of the top co-occurrence clusters appeared to be linked to parvovirus B19, influenza, CMV and Epstein-Barr virus, according to a later analysis. Because some donors lacked HLA typing at each locus, the association tests relied only on the typed subset. In this cohort, only TCR beta chains were sequenced, and detectable features were limited by the absence of alpha or paired-chain data. According to a later analysis, most CMV-associated TCR beta chains appeared to be HLA-restricted, and the HLA associations seemed to be driven largely by CMV exposure. Assigning TCR associations to individual alleles was difficult when HLA alleles, especially DR and DQ, strongly co-occurred. The sequencing pipeline was judged likely to have produced a cluster of highly shared sequence variants as a technical artifact. A further reported finding was that TCR beta sequences accurately predicted the HLA-A and HLA-B alleles for most subjects in the first cohort. According to a later genetic analysis, donors in an Asian-associated ancestry cluster had fewer N-insertions in productive TCRs than the approximately 650-donor mean. The study listed 150 to 200 TCR beta chains as associated with cytomegalovirus. Roughly uniform sequencing depth across donors was assumed in presence/absence analyses, although this assumption may not hold. An earlier analysis of several hundred of the donors showed that most TCR beta V segments appeared in productive rearrangements either about 87% or about 30% of the time, which broadly matched IMGT annotations. Linkage disequilibrium might explain the correlated functional status among segregating V segments, but an unknown experimental factor could not be ruled out. The authors suggested that the approach could potentially be generalized to other disease states and immunological phenotypes. Some IMGT-functional V segments, including TRBV6-2 and TRBV6-3, could not be distinguished by the 87-base-pair reads and were therefore excluded. At a false discovery rate of 0.05, a later analysis linked about 16,000 TCR beta sequences to specific HLA alleles.

The cohort comprised 710 or so healthy bone marrow donors. At the time of sampling, all cohort members were nominally healthy, though unrecorded immune exposures were likely present. The donor tested CMV seronegative and was one of the 352 seronegative cohort members. A peripheral blood sample was collected from each donor, and TCR beta sequencing was performed on peripheral blood mononuclear cells. Genomic DNA extraction from the blood cell samples was performed with the Qiagen DNeasy Blood Extraction Kit. The library came from the immunoSEQ multiplex PCR assay. The multiplex PCR relied on a mix of 60 forward primers for TCR Vbeta segments and 13 reverse primers for TCR Jbeta segments. Amplification of the CDR3 region of rearranged TCR beta genes was performed with a multiplex PCR assay on genomic DNA. The amplified TCR beta libraries were sequenced on the Illumina HiSeq System as 87-base-pair reads. On the authors' methods: A later analysis counted 75 million to 100 million unique TCR beta chains across the 650 to 800 repertoires, and approximately 11 million of these chains were shared by at least two donors. Raw reads were error-corrected and collapsed into unique sequences by a nearest-neighbor algorithm in which closely related sequences were merged to remove PCR and sequencing errors. CDR3 sequences were aligned to IMGT reference sequences to assign V, D and J gene segments. For a sequence to be retained, at least a six-nucleotide match to both a V gene segment and a J gene segment was required. A rearrangement counted as productive if the CDR3 had no stop codons and remained in frame with V and J, and every other rearrangement counted as non-productive. Following IMGT convention, CDR3 was defined as the stretch from the second conserved V-encoded cysteine to the conserved J-encoded phenylalanine. Sequences without an unambiguous match to a single V gene segment were excluded from the earlier analysis of about 630 of the donors. In an earlier analysis of almost 600 of the donors, a V segment was called functional when productive rearrangements were above 56.7%, and segregating when the standard deviation between donors exceeded 5%. A statistical classification framework was developed to diagnose cytomegalovirus status using the catalog of TCR beta chain sequences. V and J gene assignment, in a later analysis, came from comparing TCR nucleotide sequences with IMGT/GENE-DB human TR gene sequences. A later analysis assigned CDR3 sequences and most-parsimonious VDJ recombination scenarios with the TCRdist pipeline. In a later analysis, every TCR beta chain was defined by the combination of its CDR3 amino acid sequence and its V-gene family, and reads without a unique V-gene family were dropped. In a later analysis, 500 to 700 highly shared, low-generation-probability nucleotide sequences were removed to address suspected cross-contamination and a sequencing artifact. In a later analysis, a clonal expansion index for each public chain was calculated from normalized within-repertoire ranks of inferred template counts. In a later analysis, generation probabilities were computed using a VDJ recombination model fitted to out-of-frame rearrangements, and the results were checked against IGoR. In a later analysis, hypergeometric tests were used to score TCR-TCR, TCR-HLA and TCR-CMV co-occurrence, with a repertoire-size bias correction applied to TCR pairs. To estimate false discovery rates, a later analysis permuted the HLA or CMV assignments 20 times. In a later analysis, co-occurring TCRs were grouped using DBSCAN, and TCRdist sequence similarity was added for clustering within HLA-allele-positive subsets. Repertoires with fewer than 30,000 or more than 120,000 public chains, plus five repertoires with anomalous nucleotide sharing, were excluded from co-occurrence clustering. TCRdb obtained this table from immuneACCESS and retained in-frame rearrangements with V and J assigned. These tables miss some clones; where compared with another copy, unresolved V genes account for less than half of the shortfall, and the remainder is unexplained. That table supplies the V and J calls and clone size; D and trimming were determined from the DNA. The sample records under 200,000 clones, around 80% of which are singletons. The ten top clones hold 5% to 7% of the sample.

The cysteine opens and the phenylalanine closes a CDR3 of 16 amino acids. Only the CDR3 DNA is retained, 48 bases long and in frame from the first base. Here V drops 0 bases and J drops 5 bases, and the junction holds 3 bases not matched to any gene. In the germline V gene, CDR1 corresponds to MGHRA and CDR2 to YSYEKL. Worth noting for this clone: Its binding antigen is unknown. Base qualities are not at hand, and no much larger clone is one base apart.

Rearrangement joined TRBV4-1 to TRBJ2-7; TRBD2 aligns with 14 central bases. The receptor was derived from a man aged 40-50 years in good health and CMV-seronegative. Sequencing input: PBMCs. The DNA is TGCGCCAGCAGCCAAGATCGGACTAGCGGGGGGAACGAGCAGTACTTC. Its coded protein is CASSQDRTSGGNEQYF.